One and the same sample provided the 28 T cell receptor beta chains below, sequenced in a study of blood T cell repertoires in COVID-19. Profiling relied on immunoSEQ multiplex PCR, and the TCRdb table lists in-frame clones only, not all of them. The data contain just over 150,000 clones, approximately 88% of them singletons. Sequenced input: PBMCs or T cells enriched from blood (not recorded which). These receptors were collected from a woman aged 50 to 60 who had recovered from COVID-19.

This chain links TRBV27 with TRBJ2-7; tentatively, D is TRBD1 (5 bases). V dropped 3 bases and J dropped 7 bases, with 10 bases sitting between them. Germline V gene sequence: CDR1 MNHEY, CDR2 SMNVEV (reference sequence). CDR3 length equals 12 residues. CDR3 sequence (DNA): TGTGCCAGCAGTTTTAGGGGCGTGGAGCAGTACTTC. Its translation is CASSFRGVEQYF.

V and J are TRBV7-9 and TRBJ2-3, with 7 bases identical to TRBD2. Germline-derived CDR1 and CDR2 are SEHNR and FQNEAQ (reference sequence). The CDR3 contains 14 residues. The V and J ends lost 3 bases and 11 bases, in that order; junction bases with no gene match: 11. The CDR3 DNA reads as TGTGCCAGCAGCTTCCGGGGGGTATTGATAAAGCAGTATTTT. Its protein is CASSFRGVLIKQYF.

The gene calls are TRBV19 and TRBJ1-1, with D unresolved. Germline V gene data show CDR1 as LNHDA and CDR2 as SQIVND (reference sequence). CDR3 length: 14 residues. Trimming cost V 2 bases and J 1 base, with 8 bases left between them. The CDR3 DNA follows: TGTGCCAGTAGTATAATGGGCAGGAACACTGAAGCTTTCTTT. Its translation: CASSIMGRNTEAFF. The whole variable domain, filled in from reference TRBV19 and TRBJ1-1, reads DGGITQSPKYLFRKEGQNVTLSCEQNLNHDAMYWYRQDPGQGLRLIYYSQIVNDFQKGDIAEGYSVSREKKESFPLTVTSAQKNPTAFYLCASSIMGRNTEAFFGQGTRLTVV.

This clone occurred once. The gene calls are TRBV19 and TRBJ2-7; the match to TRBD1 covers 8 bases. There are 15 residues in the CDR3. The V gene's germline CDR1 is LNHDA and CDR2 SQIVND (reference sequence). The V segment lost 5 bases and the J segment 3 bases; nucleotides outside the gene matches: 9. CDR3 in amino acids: CASSSPGQVVYEQYF. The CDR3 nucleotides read TGTGCCAGTAGTTCCCCGGGACAGGTAGTCTACGAGCAGTACTTC.

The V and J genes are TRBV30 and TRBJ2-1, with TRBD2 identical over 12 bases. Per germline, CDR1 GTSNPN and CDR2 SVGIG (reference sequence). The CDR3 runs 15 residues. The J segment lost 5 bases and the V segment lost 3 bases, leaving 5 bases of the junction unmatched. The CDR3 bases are TGTGCCTGGAGCCGGACTAGCGGGGTAAACAATGAGCAGTTCTTC. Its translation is CAWSRTSGVNNEQFF. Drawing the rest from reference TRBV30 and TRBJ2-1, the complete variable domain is SQTIHQWPATLVQPVGSPLSLECTVEGTSNPNLYWYRQAAGRGLQLLFYSVGIGQISSEVPQNLSASRPQDRQFILSSKKLLLSDSGFYLCAWSRTSGVNNEQFFGPGTRLTVL.

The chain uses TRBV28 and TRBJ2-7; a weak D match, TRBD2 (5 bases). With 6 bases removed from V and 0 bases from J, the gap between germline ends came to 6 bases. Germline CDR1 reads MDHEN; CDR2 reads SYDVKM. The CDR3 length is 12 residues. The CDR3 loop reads CASRGSSYEQYF. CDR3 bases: TGTGCCAGCAGGGGGAGCTCCTACGAGCAGTACTTC.

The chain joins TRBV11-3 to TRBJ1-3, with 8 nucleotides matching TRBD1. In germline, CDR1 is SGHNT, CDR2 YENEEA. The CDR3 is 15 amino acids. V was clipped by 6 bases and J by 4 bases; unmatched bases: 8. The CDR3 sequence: CASRQAGTGGNTIYF. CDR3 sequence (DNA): TGTGCCAGCAGACAAGCTGGGACAGGAGGAAACACCATATATTTT.

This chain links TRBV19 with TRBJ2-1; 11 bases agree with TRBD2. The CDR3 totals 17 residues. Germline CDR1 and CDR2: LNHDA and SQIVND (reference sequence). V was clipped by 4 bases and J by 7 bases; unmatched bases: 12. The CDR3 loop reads CASSTRVAGGPGNEQFF. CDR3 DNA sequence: TGTGCCAGTAGTACCCGGGTAGCGGGGGGGCCAGGGAATGAGCAGTTCTTC. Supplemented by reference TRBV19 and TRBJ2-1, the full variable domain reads DGGITQSPKYLFRKEGQNVTLSCEQNLNHDAMYWYRQDPGQGLRLIYYSQIVNDFQKGDIAEGYSVSREKKESFPLTVTSAQKNPTAFYLCASSTRVAGGPGNEQFFGPGTRLTVL.

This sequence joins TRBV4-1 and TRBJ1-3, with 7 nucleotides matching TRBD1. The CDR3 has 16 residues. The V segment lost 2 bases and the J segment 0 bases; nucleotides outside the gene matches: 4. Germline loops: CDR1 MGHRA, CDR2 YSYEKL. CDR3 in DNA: TGCGCCAGCAGCCAAACTAACAGGGGCTCTGGAAACACCATATATTTT. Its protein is CASSQTNRGSGNTIYF.

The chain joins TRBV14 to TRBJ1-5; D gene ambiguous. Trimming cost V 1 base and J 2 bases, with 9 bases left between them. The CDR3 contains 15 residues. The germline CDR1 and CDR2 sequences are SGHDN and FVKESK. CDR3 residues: CASSQAGVGNQPQHF. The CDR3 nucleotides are TGTGCCAGCAGCCAAGCCGGTGTAGGCAATCAGCCCCAGCATTTT.

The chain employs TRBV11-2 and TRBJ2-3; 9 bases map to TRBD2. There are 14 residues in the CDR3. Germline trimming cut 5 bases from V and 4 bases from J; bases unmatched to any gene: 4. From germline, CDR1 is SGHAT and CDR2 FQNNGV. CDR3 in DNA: TGTGCCAGCAGCATTAGCGGGGGCGCAGATACGCAGTATTTT. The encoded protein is CASSISGGADTQYF.

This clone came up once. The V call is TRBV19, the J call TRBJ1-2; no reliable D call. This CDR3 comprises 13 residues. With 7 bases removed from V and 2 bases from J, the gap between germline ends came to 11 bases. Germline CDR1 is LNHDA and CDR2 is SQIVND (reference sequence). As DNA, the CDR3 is TGTGCCAGTAATAGGGAGGGCAACTATGGCTACACCTTC. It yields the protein CASNREGNYGYTF.

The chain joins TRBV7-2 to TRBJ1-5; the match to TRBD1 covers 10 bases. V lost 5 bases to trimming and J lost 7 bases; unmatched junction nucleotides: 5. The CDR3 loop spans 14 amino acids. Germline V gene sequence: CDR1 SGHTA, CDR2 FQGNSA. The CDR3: CASSRTGGLQPQHF. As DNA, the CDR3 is TGTGCCAGCAGCCGGACAGGGGGTCTCCAGCCCCAGCATTTT. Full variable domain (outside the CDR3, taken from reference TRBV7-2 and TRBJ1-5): GAGVSQSPSNKVTEKGKDVELRCDPISGHTALYWYRQSLGQGLEFLIYFQGNSAPDKSGLPSDRFSAERTGGSVSTLTIQRTQQEDSAVYLCASSRTGGLQPQHFGDGTRLSIL.

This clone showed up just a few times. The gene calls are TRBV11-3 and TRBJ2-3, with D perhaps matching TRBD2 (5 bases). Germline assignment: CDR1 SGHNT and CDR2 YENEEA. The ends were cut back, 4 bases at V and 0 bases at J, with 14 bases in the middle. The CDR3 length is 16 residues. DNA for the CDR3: TGTGCCAGCAGCTCTGGACTCGAGGCTAGCACAGATACGCAGTATTTT. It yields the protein CASSSGLEASTDTQYF.

The CDR3 reads CASSPQGYSGELFF. The CDR3 coding sequence is TGTGCCAGCAGCCCGCAGGGGTATTCCGGGGAGCTGTTTTTT. The V and J genes are TRBV9 and TRBJ2-2; D possibly corresponds to TRBD1 (6 bases). Trimming took off 4 bases at V and 6 bases at J, with 13 bases between the two ends. The germline gives CDR1 SGDLS, CDR2 YYNGEE. This CDR3 has 14 residues.

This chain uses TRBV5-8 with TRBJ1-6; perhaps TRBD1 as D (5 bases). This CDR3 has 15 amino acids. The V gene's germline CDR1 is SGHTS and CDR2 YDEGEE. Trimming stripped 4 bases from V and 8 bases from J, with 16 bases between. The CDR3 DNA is TGTGCCAGCAGCCCCCGGACAAACTCTTATTCACCCCTCCACTTT. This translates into CASSPRTNSYSPLHF.

The CDR3: CASSLDDRSWTSQYNEQFF. CDR3 sequence (DNA): TGTGCCAGCAGCTTAGACGACCGTTCGTGGACTAGCCAATACAATGAGCAGTTCTTC. The chain uses TRBV7-2 and TRBJ2-1; the match to TRBD2 covers 8 bases. The CDR3 is 19 amino acids. The V and J ends lost 1 base and 4 bases, in that order; junction bases with no gene match: 15. The germline CDR1 and CDR2 sequences are SGHTA and FQGNSA.

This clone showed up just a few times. This CDR3 is CASSSQTGTGRTGELFF. The CDR3 region has the DNA TGTGCCAGCAGCTCCCAGACCGGGACAGGGCGAACCGGGGAGCTGTTTTTT. V and J are TRBV7-3 and TRBJ2-2; TRBD1 matches at 9 bases. V lost 4 bases to trimming and J lost 5 bases; unmatched junction nucleotides: 11. This CDR3 has 17 amino acids. Germline V gene sequence: CDR1 SGHTA, CDR2 FQGTGA.

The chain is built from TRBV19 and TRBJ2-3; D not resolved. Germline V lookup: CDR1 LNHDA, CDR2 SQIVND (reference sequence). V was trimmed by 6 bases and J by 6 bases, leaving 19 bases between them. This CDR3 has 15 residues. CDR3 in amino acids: CASRPLSPAHDTQYF. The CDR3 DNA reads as TGTGCCAGTAGACCGCTTTCTCCTGCACATGATACGCAGTATTTT.

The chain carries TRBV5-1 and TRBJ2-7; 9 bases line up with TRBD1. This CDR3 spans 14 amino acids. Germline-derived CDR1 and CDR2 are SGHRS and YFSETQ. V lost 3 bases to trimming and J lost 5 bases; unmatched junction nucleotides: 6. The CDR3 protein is CASSSWDRDNEQYF. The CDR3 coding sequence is TGCGCCAGCAGCTCATGGGACAGGGATAACGAGCAGTACTTC. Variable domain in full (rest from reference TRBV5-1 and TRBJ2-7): KAGVTQTPRYLIKTRGQQVTLSCSPISGHRSVSWYQQTPGQGLQFLFEYFSETQRNKGNFPGRFSGRQFSNSRSEMNVSTLELGDSALYLCASSSWDRDNEQYFGPGTRLTVT.

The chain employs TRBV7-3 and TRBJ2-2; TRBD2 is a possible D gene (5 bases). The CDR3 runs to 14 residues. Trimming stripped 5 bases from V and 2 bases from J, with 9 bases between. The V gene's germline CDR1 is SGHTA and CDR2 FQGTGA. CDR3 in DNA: TGTGCCAGCAGCCGCGGGCCAAACACCGGGGAGCTGTTTTTT. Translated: CASSRGPNTGELFF.

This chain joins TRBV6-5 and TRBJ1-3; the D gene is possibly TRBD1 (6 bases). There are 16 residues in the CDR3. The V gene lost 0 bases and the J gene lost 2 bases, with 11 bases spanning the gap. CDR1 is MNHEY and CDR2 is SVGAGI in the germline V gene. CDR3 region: CASSYSKAGAGNTIYF. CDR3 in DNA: TGTGCCAGCAGTTACTCGAAGGCAGGGGCTGGAAACACCATATATTTT.

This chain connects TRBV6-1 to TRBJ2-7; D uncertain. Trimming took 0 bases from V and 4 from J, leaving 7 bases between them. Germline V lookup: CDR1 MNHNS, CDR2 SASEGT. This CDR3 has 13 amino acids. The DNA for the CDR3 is TGTGCCAGCAGTGAAGCGCTCCGGTACGAGCAGTACTTC. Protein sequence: CASSEALRYEQYF.

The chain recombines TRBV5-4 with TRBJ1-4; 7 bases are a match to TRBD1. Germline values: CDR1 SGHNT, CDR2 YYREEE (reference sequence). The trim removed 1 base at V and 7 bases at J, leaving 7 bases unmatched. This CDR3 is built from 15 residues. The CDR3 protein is CASSLSRQGREKLFF. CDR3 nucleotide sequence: TGTGCCAGCAGCTTGTCTCGACAGGGTCGTGAAAAACTGTTTTTT.

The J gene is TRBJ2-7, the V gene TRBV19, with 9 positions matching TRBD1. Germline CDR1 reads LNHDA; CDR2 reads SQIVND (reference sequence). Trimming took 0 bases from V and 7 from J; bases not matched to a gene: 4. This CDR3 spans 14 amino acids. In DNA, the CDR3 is TGTGCCAGTAGTATAGATGGGACAGGGTTTGAGCAGTACTTC. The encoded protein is CASSIDGTGFEQYF.

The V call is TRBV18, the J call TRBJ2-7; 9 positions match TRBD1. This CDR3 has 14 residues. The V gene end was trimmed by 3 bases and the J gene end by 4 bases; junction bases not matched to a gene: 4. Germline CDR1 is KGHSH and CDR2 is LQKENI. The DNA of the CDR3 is TGTGCCAGCTCACCGACAGGGGGGCGATACGAGCAGTACTTC. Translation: CASSPTGGRYEQYF.

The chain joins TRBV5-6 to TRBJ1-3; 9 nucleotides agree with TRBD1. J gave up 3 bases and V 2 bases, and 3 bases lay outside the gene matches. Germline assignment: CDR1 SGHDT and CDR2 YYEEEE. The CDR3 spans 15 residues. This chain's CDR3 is CASSFPTGGGNTIYF. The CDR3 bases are TGTGCCAGCAGCTTCCCGACAGGGGGTGGAAACACCATATATTTT.

CDR3: CSVGTRLQGEQYF. The CDR3 nucleotides read TGCAGCGTTGGGACCCGACTTCAGGGGGAGCAGTACTTC. This chain links TRBV29-1 with TRBJ2-7; D may be TRBD1 (6 bases). Germline CDR1 is SQVTM and CDR2 is ANQGSEA. The CDR3 loop spans 13 amino acids. Trimming cost V 4 bases and J 7 bases, with 17 bases left between them.